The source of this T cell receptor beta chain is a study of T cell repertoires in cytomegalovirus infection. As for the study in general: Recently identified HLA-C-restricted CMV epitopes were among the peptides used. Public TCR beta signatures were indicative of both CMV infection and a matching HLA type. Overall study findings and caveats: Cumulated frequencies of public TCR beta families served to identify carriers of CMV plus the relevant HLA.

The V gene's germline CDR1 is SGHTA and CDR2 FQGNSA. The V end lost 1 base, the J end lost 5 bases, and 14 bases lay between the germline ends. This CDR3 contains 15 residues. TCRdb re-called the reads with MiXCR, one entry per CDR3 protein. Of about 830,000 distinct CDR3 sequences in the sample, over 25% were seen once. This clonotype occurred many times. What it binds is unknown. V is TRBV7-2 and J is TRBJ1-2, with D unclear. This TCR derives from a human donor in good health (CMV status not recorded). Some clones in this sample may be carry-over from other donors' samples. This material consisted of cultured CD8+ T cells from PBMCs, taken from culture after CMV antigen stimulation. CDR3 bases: TGTGCCAGCAGCTTAGAGGGAGGGCCCGGTTATGGCTACACCTTC. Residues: CASSLEGGPGYGYTF.